This TCR beta chain emerged from a study of blood T cells in healthy people across ages. Through a sample-barcoded 5' primer and a J-beta primer mix, a second PCR was run for roughly 6 to 11 cycles. Via MiXCR, TCRdb re-called the 5' RACE reads, giving one row per CDR3 protein. The sample yields 650,000 to 800,000 distinct CDR3 sequences, approximately 48% seen once. CDR1 and CDR2 (germline): MNHNS, SASEGT. This CDR3 spans 16 amino acids. The chain links TRBV6-1 to TRBJ2-7; TRBD1 matches at 10 bases. The DNA matches TRBJ2-5 better at its end, which makes the J call doubtful. Sequences were obtained from blood. This sequence was found in a man in his sixties in good health. The CDR3 reads CASSEGTGQGTETQYF. CDR3 coding DNA: TGTGCCAGCAGTGAAGGGACGGGACAGGGGACAGAGACCCAGTACTTC.